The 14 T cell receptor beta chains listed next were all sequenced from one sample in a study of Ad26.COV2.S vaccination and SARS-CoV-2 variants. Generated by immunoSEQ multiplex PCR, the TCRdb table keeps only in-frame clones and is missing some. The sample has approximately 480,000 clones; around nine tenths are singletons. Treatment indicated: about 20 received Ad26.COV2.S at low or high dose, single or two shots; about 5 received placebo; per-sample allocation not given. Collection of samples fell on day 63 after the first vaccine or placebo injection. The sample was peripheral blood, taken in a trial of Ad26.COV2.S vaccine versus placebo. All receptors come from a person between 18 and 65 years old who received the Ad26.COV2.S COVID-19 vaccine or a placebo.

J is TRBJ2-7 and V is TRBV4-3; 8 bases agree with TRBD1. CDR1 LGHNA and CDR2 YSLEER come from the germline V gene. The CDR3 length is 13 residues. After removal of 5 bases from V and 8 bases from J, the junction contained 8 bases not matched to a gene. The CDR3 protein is CASSDEGTGKQYF. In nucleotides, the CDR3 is TGCGCCAGCAGCGACGAAGGGACAGGCAAGCAGTACTTC.

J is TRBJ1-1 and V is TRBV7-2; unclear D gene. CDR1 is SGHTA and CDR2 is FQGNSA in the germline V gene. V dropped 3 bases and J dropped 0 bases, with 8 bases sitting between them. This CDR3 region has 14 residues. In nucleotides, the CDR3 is TGTGCCAGCAGCTTTACCAGGATGAACACTGAAGCTTTCTTT. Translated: CASSFTRMNTEAFF.

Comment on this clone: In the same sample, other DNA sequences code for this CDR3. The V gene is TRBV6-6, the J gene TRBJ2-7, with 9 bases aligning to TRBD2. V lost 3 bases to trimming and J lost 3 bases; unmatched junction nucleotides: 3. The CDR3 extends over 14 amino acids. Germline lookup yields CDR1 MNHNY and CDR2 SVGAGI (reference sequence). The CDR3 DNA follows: TGTGCCAGCAGTTATAGCGGGAGTGGCTACGAGCAGTACTTC. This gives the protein CASSYSGSGYEQYF.

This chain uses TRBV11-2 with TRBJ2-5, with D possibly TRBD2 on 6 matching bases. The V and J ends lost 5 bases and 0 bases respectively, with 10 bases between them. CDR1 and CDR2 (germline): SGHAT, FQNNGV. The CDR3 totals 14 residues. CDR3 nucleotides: TGTGCCAGCAGCCCCGGGGGTTACCAAGAGACCCAGTACTTC. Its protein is CASSPGGYQETQYF.

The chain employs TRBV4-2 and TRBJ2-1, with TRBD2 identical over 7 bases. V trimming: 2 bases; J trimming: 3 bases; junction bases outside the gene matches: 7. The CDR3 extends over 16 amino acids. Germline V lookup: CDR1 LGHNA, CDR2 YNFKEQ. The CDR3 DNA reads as TGTGCCAGCAGCCAATCGGGGGGTACCCTCTACAATGAGCAGTTCTTC. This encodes CASSQSGGTLYNEQFF.

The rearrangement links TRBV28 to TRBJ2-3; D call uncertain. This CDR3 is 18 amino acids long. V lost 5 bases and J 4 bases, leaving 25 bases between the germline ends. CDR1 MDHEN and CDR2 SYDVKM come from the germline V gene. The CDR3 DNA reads TGTGCCAGCAGTCCCCACCTTAGGAGCATAGGTTTACCAGATACGCAGTATTTT. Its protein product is CASSPHLRSIGLPDTQYF.

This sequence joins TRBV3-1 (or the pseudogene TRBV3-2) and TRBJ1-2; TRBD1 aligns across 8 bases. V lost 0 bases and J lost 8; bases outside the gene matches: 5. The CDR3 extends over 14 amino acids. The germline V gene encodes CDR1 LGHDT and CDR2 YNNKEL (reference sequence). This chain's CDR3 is CASSQDQGARGYTF. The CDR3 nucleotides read TGTGCCAGCAGCCAAGATCAGGGGGCGCGCGGCTACACCTTC.

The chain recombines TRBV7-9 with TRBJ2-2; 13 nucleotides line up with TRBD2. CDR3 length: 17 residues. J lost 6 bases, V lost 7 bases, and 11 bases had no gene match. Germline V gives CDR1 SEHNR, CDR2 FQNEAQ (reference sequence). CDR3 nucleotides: TGTGCCAGCAACCCCCCCGGACTAGCGGGAGATCCCGGGGAGCTGTTTTTT. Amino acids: CASNPPGLAGDPGELFF.

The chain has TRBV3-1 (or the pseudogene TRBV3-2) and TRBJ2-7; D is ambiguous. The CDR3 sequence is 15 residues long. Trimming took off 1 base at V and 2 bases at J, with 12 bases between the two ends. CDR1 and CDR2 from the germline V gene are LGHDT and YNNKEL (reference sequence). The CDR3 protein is CASSQAPSFAYEQYF. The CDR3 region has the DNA TGTGCCAGCAGCCAAGCTCCCAGCTTCGCCTACGAGCAGTACTTC.

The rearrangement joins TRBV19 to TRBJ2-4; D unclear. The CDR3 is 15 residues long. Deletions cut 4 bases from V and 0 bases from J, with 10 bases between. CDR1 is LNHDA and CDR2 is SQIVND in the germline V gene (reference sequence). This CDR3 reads CASSSYSVAKNIQYF. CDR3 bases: TGTGCCAGTAGTAGCTACTCGGTAGCCAAAAACATTCAGTACTTC. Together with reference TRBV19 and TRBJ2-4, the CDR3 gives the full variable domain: DGGITQSPKYLFRKEGQNVTLSCEQNLNHDAMYWYRQDPGQGLRLIYYSQIVNDFQKGDIAEGYSVSREKKESFPLTVTSAQKNPTAFYLCASSSYSVAKNIQYFGAGTRLSVL.

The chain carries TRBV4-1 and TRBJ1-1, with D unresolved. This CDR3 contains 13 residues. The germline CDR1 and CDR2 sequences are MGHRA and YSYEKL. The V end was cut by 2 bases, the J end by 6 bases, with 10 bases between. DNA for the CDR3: TGCGCCAGCAGCCAACCCAACAATGCTGAAGCTTTCTTT. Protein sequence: CASSQPNNAEAFF.

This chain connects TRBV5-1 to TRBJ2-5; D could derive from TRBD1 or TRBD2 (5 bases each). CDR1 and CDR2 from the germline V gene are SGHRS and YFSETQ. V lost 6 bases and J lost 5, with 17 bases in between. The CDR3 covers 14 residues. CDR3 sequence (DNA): TGCGCCAGCATCCTGGGACCCCCCTCGGAGACCCAGTACTTC. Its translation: CASILGPPSETQYF.

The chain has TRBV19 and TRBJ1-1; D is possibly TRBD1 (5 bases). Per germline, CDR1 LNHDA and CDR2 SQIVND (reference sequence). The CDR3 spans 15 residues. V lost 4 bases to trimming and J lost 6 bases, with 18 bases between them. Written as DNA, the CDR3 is TGTGCCAGTAGTACTACAGGAATCCGTGTCCCTGAAGCTTTCTTT. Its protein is CASSTTGIRVPEAFF.

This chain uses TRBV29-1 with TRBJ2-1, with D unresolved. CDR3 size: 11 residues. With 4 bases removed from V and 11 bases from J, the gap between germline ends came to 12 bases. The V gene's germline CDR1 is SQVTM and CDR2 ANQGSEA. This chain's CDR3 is CSVAPRRQQFF. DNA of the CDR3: TGCAGCGTTGCCCCACGGCGTCAGCAGTTCTTC.